The table lists the clone carrying this T cell receptor beta chain with many counts. Its antigen is unidentified. Diagnostic decisions used clinical symptoms, serum thyroxine and TRAb, thyroid ultrasound and orbital computed tomography. Cells are PBMCs isolated from roughly 10 ml of fresh blood. This sample is part of a study of T cells in Graves' hyperthyroidism and ophthalmopathy. General study findings and limits: It was a median roughly 6.5 months before onset that the model predicted ophthalmopathy. Clonotypes that were expanded in thyroid above 0.001 mostly appeared in blood too.

Per the germline V gene, CDR1 is ENHRY and CDR2 is SYGVKD. V was pared by 2 bases and J by 0 bases, with 5 bases between. The CDR3 is 14 amino acids. RNA transcripts provided the source from which TCR beta CDR3 regions were amplified. Primed by the HTBI set, a first-round RT-PCR was run on the TCR CDR3. Via MiXCR, TCRdb re-called the multiplex PCR reads, giving one row per CDR3 protein. The sample has fewer than 300,000 distinct CDR3 sequences, about 25% seen once. The sequence came from a man between 35 and 55 years old with Graves' hyperthyroidism that later progressed to Graves' ophthalmopathy. J is TRBJ1-5 and V is TRBV10-3; D gene uncertain. Sequencing was performed on blood. The chain's CDR3 is CAISEVDSNQPQHF. For the CDR3, the DNA is TGTGCCATCAGTGAGGTAGATAGCAATCAGCCCCAGCATTTT.